The 21 T cell receptor beta chains below all came from one sample that was sequenced in a study of T cell responses to AZD1222 COVID-19 vaccine. Data came from immunoSEQ multiplex PCR; TCRdb stores just in-frame clones and leaves some out. Among approximately 160,000 clones, approximately 93% were seen once, and the ten largest hold about 0.9%. The specimen was peripheral blood, collected on day 0 of AZD1222 vaccination. The receptors were gathered from an adult in good health.

This chain connects TRBV5-1 to TRBJ2-1, with D tentatively TRBD2 (5 bases). Germline V CDR1 and CDR2: SGHRS, YFSETQ. This CDR3 has 12 amino acids. Trimming shortened V by 2 bases and J by 10 bases, and 10 bases separated the two germline ends. DNA of the CDR3: TGCGCCAGCAGCTTATCTAGCTCGGAGCAGTTCTTC. Protein product: CASSLSSSEQFF.

The rearrangement joins TRBV19 to TRBJ1-5; D gene ambiguous. The CDR3 covers 12 residues. In germline, CDR1 is LNHDA, CDR2 SQIVND (reference sequence). V lost 5 bases and J lost 6, with 8 bases in between. The CDR3 sequence is CASSLGSQPQHF. Written as DNA, the CDR3 is TGTGCCAGTAGTTTAGGGAGTCAGCCCCAGCATTTT.

The V call is TRBV6-2 or TRBV6-3, the J call TRBJ2-1; no clear D. Trimming removed 5 bases from V and 6 bases from J, with 11 bases in between. Germline V CDR1 and CDR2: MNHEY, SVGEGT. The length of the CDR3 is 13 residues. This chain's CDR3 is CASSRAGRNEQFF. CDR3 nucleotides: TGTGCCAGCAGTCGTGCCGGGCGCAATGAGCAGTTCTTC.

The gene calls are TRBV3-1 (or the pseudogene TRBV3-2) and TRBJ2-7; 9 nucleotides line up with TRBD1. Trimming took 1 base from V and 6 from J; bases not matched to a gene: 7. Germline V CDR1 and CDR2: LGHDT, YNNKEL (reference sequence). There are 15 residues in the CDR3. The DNA of the CDR3 is TGTGCCAGCAGCCAAGCACCGGGACAGGGTGGCGAGCAGTACTTC. It codes for CASSQAPGQGGEQYF.

This chain connects TRBV5-1 to TRBJ2-5, with 10 bases aligning to TRBD2. Per germline, CDR1 SGHRS and CDR2 YFSETQ. V was clipped by 0 bases and J by 1 base; unmatched bases: 3. The length of the CDR3 is 16 residues. The CDR3 region is CASSLALAGFQETQYF. Here the CDR3 DNA reads TGCGCCAGCAGCTTGGCACTAGCGGGGTTCCAAGAGACCCAGTACTTC.

The rearrangement joins TRBV6-5 to TRBJ1-2; D perhaps matches TRBD1 (5 bases). Germline values: CDR1 MNHEY, CDR2 SVGAGI. The ends were cut back, 5 bases at V and 4 bases at J, with 17 bases in the middle. This CDR3 region has 15 residues. The CDR3 protein is CASSPSGRGSYGYTF. The CDR3 DNA reads as TGTGCCAGCAGTCCCTCGGGACGGGGATCCTATGGCTACACCTTC.

The rearrangement uses TRBV7-2 and TRBJ2-7; the D gene is possibly TRBD1 (5 bases). The CDR3 extends over 15 amino acids. Germline loops: CDR1 SGHTA, CDR2 FQGNSA. Trimming removed 3 bases at V and 4 bases at J, with 16 bases between. CDR3 sequence (DNA): TGTGCCAGCAGCTTTACCTGGGGCAGGGATTACGAGCAGTACTTC. This translates into CASSFTWGRDYEQYF.

This chain connects TRBV19 to TRBJ1-5; D is undetermined. Germline V gene data show CDR1 as LNHDA and CDR2 as SQIVND (reference sequence). This CDR3 has 16 amino acids. V shed 4 bases and J shed 4 bases, with 17 bases lying between them. CDR3 sequence: CASSTDRPWGNQPQHF. The DNA of the CDR3 is TGTGCCAGTAGTACCGATCGACCCTGGGGAAATCAGCCCCAGCATTTT.

This sequence joins TRBV9 and TRBJ1-5; no clear D. Trimming left V 0 bases short and J 8 bases short, with 15 bases between. Germline values: CDR1 SGDLS, CDR2 YYNGEE. The CDR3 consists of 15 residues. In nucleotides, the CDR3 is TGTGCCAGCAGCGTAGAAGGTGGGTTGGTGGAGCCCCAGCATTTT. It yields the protein CASSVEGGLVEPQHF.

The chain is built from TRBV3-1 (or the pseudogene TRBV3-2) and TRBJ1-2; TRBD1 might be the D (5 bases). Trimming removed 1 base from V and 8 bases from J, with 8 bases in between. Germline V gene lookup returns CDR1 LGHDT and CDR2 YNNKEL (reference sequence). There are 12 residues in the CDR3. This chain's CDR3 is CASSQGTLGYTF. The CDR3, as DNA: TGTGCCAGCAGCCAAGGGACATTGGGCTACACCTTC.

The chain links TRBV4-1 to TRBJ2-3; 11 bases map to TRBD1. Trimming cost V 4 bases and J 6 bases; bases outside gene matches: 9. This CDR3 is built from 16 residues. CDR1 and CDR2 (germline): MGHRA, YSYEKL. The DNA for the CDR3 is TGCGCCAGCAGCCTTAGAGGGACAGGGGGTGCCGATACGCAGTATTTT. Translation: CASSLRGTGGADTQYF.

The genes are TRBV5-1 and TRBJ1-6; 7 nucleotides line up with TRBD1. The ends lost 4 bases at V and 6 bases at J; junction bases unmatched: 4. The germline V gene encodes CDR1 SGHRS and CDR2 YFSETQ. This CDR3 has 14 residues. Here the CDR3 DNA reads TGCGCCAGCAGCCCCGGGACAGTTAATTCACCCCTCCACTTT. The encoded protein is CASSPGTVNSPLHF.

A few counts support this clone. The rearrangement joins TRBV12-3 or TRBV12-4 to TRBJ1-6, with a tentative D call TRBD1 (5 bases). V dropped 0 bases and J dropped 13 bases, with 10 bases sitting between them. The CDR3 spans 13 residues. The CDR3 sequence is CASSLAWGEPLHF. Written as DNA, the CDR3 is TGTGCCAGCAGTTTAGCGTGGGGGGAGCCCCTCCACTTT.

The chain has TRBV7-2 and TRBJ2-5; TRBD2 matches 7 bases. The length of the CDR3 is 15 residues. CDR1 is SGHTA and CDR2 is FQGNSA in the germline V gene. Germline trimming cut 4 bases from V and 0 bases from J; bases unmatched to any gene: 5. CDR3 DNA: TGTGCCAGCAGCTGGGGTGCGGGGGACCAAGAGACCCAGTACTTC. Translating gives CASSWGAGDQETQYF.

The genes are TRBV4-1 and TRBJ1-5; TRBD1 might be the D (5 bases). The CDR3 runs to 15 residues. Germline V gives CDR1 MGHRA, CDR2 YSYEKL. V lost 3 bases to trimming and J lost 2 bases, with 11 bases between them. CDR3 DNA: TGCGCCAGCAGCCACCCAGGGAGAGGCAATCAGCCCCAGCATTTT. Its protein product is CASSHPGRGNQPQHF.

This chain uses TRBV24-1 with TRBJ2-7, with a tentative D call TRBD1 (6 bases). The CDR3 contains 12 residues. V lost 9 bases and J 2 bases, leaving 10 bases between the germline ends. CDR1 is KGHDR and CDR2 is SFDVKD in the germline V gene. In DNA form, the CDR3 reads TGTGCCACCGAAGGACAGACCTACGAGCAGTACTTC. Amino acids: CATEGQTYEQYF.

Of note for this clone: This sample includes further DNA sequences coding for the same CDR3. This chain links TRBV12-3 or TRBV12-4 with TRBJ1-1; no reliable D call. Trimming stripped 2 bases from V and 2 bases from J, with 6 bases between. The CDR3 runs to 13 residues. The CDR3 reads CASSLTGNTEAFF. The CDR3 region has the DNA TGTGCCAGCAGTTTAACCGGAAACACTGAAGCTTTCTTT.

In this sample, this clone turned up once. The chain couples TRBV3-1 (or the pseudogene TRBV3-2) to TRBJ1-2, with 10 bases that match TRBD1. This CDR3 has 16 amino acids. Trimming cost V 4 bases and J 8 bases; bases outside gene matches: 13. The germline V gene encodes CDR1 LGHDT and CDR2 YNNKEL (reference sequence). CDR3 sequence (DNA): TGTGCCAGCAGCCTCAGCGTCGACAGGGGGCAGGGGGGCTACACCTTC. It translates to CASSLSVDRGQGGYTF.

The chain couples TRBV5-4 to TRBJ2-7, with 9 bases fitting TRBD1. Germline values: CDR1 SGHNT, CDR2 YYREEE (reference sequence). With V trimmed by 4 bases and J by 5 bases, 4 bases remained unmatched. The CDR3 is 13 amino acids. The CDR3 DNA follows: TGTGCCAGCAGCCTGGGACAGGGCGACGAGCAGTACTTC. Amino acid sequence: CASSLGQGDEQYF.

The chain employs TRBV7-8 and TRBJ2-5, with D possibly being TRBD1 or TRBD2 (5 bases each). In germline, CDR1 is SGHVS, CDR2 FQNEAQ. This CDR3 is built from 17 residues. Between the trimmed V and J ends, which lost 1 base and 2 bases, there was a span of 17 bases. The CDR3 DNA follows: TGTGCCAGCAGCTTAGTTAGGGGAGAGTACCCGCAAGAGACCCAGTACTTC. This sequence encodes CASSLVRGEYPQETQYF.

The genes are TRBV4-1 and TRBJ1-1; unclear D gene. The CDR3 sequence is 15 residues long. Germline CDR1 MGHRA, CDR2 YSYEKL. The V end lost 0 bases, the J end lost 1 base, and 9 bases lay between the germline ends. CDR3 in DNA: TGCGCCAGCAGCCAAGATTCATGGGGGAACACTGAAGCTTTCTTT. This gives the protein CASSQDSWGNTEAFF.